This note documents a single T cell receptor (beta chain) sequence. Its antigen remains unidentified. Qualities for individual bases were not recorded, and no much larger clone is one base off. This specimen belongs to a study of T cells in Graves' hyperthyroidism and ophthalmopathy (dated by TCRdb to between 2017 and 2020). At the level of the whole study: A discovery cohort of about a hundred patients, roughly 43 with Graves' ophthalmopathy and roughly 59 with stable Graves' hyperthyroidism, was used to find distinguishing TCR V-J signatures. Prospective prediction of ophthalmopathy was tested in an independent validation cohort consisting of fewer than 20 hyperthyroidism patients and approximately 16 patients who later progressed to ophthalmopathy. For training and testing, the 95 to 100 patients in the discovery cohort were randomly divided in a 7:3 ratio. Thyroid tissue and blood T-cell repertoires from six Graves' hyperthyroidism patients were also compared in the study. After blood sampling, hyperthyroidism patients were treated with methimazole at a starting dose of 30 mg daily, and ophthalmopathy patients were treated with high-dose intravenous methylprednisolone. The paper describes TCR Vbeta CDR3 sequencing of about 140 peripheral blood samples, made up of fewer than 50 ophthalmopathy patients, 70 to 75 hyperthyroidism patients and 17 progressor patients.

V is shortened by 7 bases, J by 6 bases, and the region joining them spans 13 bases. From its cysteine to its phenylalanine, the CDR3 spans 12 amino acids. Of all the DNA, just the CDR3 is kept, 36 bases in frame from base 1. The CDR1 and CDR2 encoded by the germline V gene are SGHAT and FQNNGV. Amplification of TCR beta CDR3 regions was carried out from RNA transcripts. A first-round RT-PCR of the TCR CDR3 used the HTBI primer set with the Qiagen OneStep RT-PCR kit. A second multiplex PCR round built the libraries, followed by size selection and purification. The libraries were sequenced on an Illumina HiSeq2000 using paired-end 100 bp reads. Per the authors' processing: SOAPnuke was used to process the raw data, with reads discarded if the reads contained adapters or uncalled bases, had a mean Phred below 15, or lacked an exact constant-primer or identifier match. High-quality paired reads were merged with COPE v1.2.5, and unique nucleotide sequences were defined as clonotypes. MiTCR v1.1 was used to align clonotypes to the IMGT TRBV, TRBD and TRBJ reference segments. Analysis was restricted to V-J combinations with a frequency above 0.0001, which covered about 99% of repertoires. The TCS score was defined as the ratio of F50 (clonal expansion) to E x V (chaos), calculated using BLOSUM62-based TCRdist between CDR3 peptides within each V-J. Welch's t-statistics and random forest reduced roughly 540 V-J features to 10 to 15, which were used in a naive Bayes classifier (R e1071). The similarity between thyroid and blood repertoires was quantified using the Morisita-Horn index. The public reads were run again by TCRdb, first through fastp at Q25 and then through MiXCR, and only productive beta chains were kept. Each entry is one CDR3 protein sequence, shown with its most common DNA and genes. TCRdb, not the original authors, processed these V and J calls. This sample holds 550,000 to 700,000 distinct CDR3 sequences; about half were observed only once. Clones ranked in the top ten supply 15% to 20% of the sample.

Exclusion was applied to patients with uncontrolled infections, other autoimmune diseases, pregnancy or lactation. Diagnoses were established on the basis of clinical symptoms, serum thyroxine and TRAb, thyroid ultrasound, and orbital computed tomography. Total RNA was extracted with Trizol reagent, and quality was checked on an Agilent 2100 Bioanalyzer. The full study reports these points: During validation, the model predicted progression to ophthalmopathy a median of approximately 7 months ahead of onset, with around 70% sensitivity and around 73% specificity. In cross-validation, a model built on a 13 V-J signature told ophthalmopathy apart from stable hyperthyroidism with approximately 90% sensitivity and 81% to 82% specificity, and in testing the same model reached 80%/75%. Sample size was not statistically predetermined, and blinding of investigators to group allocation was not performed. Blood samples also contained most of the expanded thyroid clonotypes (frequency above 0.001), which suggests that blood repertoires may reflect thyroid immune responses.

The clonotype originates from an adult woman with Graves' disease, either hyperthyroidism or ophthalmopathy (not recorded which). This chain is built from TRBV11-2 and TRBJ2-7; 5 matching bases give a weak D call of TRBD2. The sequenced sample was peripheral blood or thyroid tissue (not recorded which). DNA sequence: TGTGCCAGCACCTTCGCGGGCGGCGAGCAGTACTTC. The encoded protein is CASTFAGGEQYF.